Listed below are T cell receptor beta chains from one sample, sequenced in a study of regulatory T cells in long-lasting Graves disease. TCRdb re-called the multiplex PCR reads with MiXCR, one entry per CDR3 protein. The sample yields a few hundred thousand distinct CDR3 sequences, about 20% seen once. Sequencing used peripheral blood mononuclear cells (PBMCs), obtained when the disease was refractory, from a patient treated with antithyroid drugs. The source is a female donor with Graves disease. CDR3s leave out the opening cysteine and the closing phenylalanine or tryptophan. The D gene is left open where the match is weak.

>-|TRBV7-2
ASSLALQAVGEQY
>-|TRBV12-3/TRBV12-4
ASSYVGSGNTIY
>TRBD1|TRBV10-3
AISETRTGSSYNSPLH
>-|TRBV28
ASSLFGGNQPQH
>-|TRBV6-1
ASTQGGLTEAF
>-|TRBV28
ASTGPSTDTQY
>-|TRBV2
ASTWAAYNEQF
>TRBD2|TRBV6-2/TRBV6-3
ASSYSWLAGEQF
>TRBD2|TRBV7-2
ASSPAPGGFYEQY
>-|TRBV19
ASSIGTKSSYEQY
>-|TRBV19
ASSRGTFGTEAF
>-|TRBV20-1
SARLRVGGAKNIQY
>-|TRBV7-2
ASSVDLRPETQY
>-|TRBV6-5
ASSYSNRPYQPQH
>TRBD1|TRBV28
ASSWTGEEQPQH
>-|TRBV3-1
ASSQSPNTDKLF
>-|TRBV7-9
ASSLRGRAHEQY
>-|TRBV28
ASTPAPQGFGYT
>-|TRBV19
ASSMPTGRRTGELF
>TRBD1|TRBV28
ASSSGQVSYEQY
>-|TRBV7-9
ASSPTAGTGELF
>-|TRBV7-8
ASSLGEYVHEQY
>TRBD2|TRBV7-2
ASSLVAGERTGELF
>-|TRBV7-2
ASSLGKYQETQY
>TRBD1|TRBV6-2/TRBV6-3
ASSRPSRDRRNEKLF
>TRBD2|TRBV20-1
SALRAGENIQY
>TRBD2|TRBV7-2
ASSFDSGSYEQY
>-|TRBV28
ASGPGTYYEQY
>-|TRBV20-1
SARTPSPAGPKWAF
>-|TRBV19
ASSRGRGSYEQY
>-|TRBV20-1
SASKSSYEQY
>-|TRBV28
ASSFDVSSGNTIY
>TRBD1|TRBV7-2
ASTSQNYRGRLGAF
>-|TRBV5-6
ASSLQGANIQY
>TRBD1|TRBV7-2
ASSLEGAHLYEQY
>-|TRBV10-3
ATRGASDGYT
>-|TRBV30
AWTWVGETGELF
>-|TRBV20-1
SAREGNEQY
>TRBD1|TRBV19
ASSKLRGLRYEQY
>TRBD2|TRBV14
ASSPVAGAPYNEQF
>-|TRBV5-1
ASSLGLGGDTEAF
>TRBD1|TRBV12-3/TRBV12-4
ASSDRVGQPQH
>TRBD1|TRBV12-3/TRBV12-4
ASSSGTGRNQPQH
>-|TRBV20-1
SARGPEFGTGELF
>-|TRBV15
ATGGGLSTDTQY
>-|TRBV12-3/TRBV12-4
ASSLLGGETQY
>-|TRBV11-2
ASQLRENTEAF
>-|TRBV18
ASSPPFNEQY
>-|TRBV29-1
SVEVGGSYQETQY
>-|TRBV11-2
ASSLNDGSGGYT
>TRBD1|TRBV15
ATSRDRYRGTSYEQY
>-|TRBV28
ASSFYGASPLH
>TRBD2|TRBV13
ASSPTTSGRGGQETQY
>-|TRBV28
ASSPGWVSNYGYT